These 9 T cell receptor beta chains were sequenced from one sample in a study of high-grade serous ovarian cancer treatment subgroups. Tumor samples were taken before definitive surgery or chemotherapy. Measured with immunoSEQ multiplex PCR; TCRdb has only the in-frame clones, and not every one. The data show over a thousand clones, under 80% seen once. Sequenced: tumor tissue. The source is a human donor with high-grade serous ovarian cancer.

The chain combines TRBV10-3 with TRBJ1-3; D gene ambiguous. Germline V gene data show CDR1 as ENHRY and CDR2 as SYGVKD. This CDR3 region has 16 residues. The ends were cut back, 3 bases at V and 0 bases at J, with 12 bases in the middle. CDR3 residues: CAISDDGRYSGNTIYF. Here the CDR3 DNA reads TGTGCCATCAGTGATGATGGGAGATACTCTGGAAACACCATATATTTT.

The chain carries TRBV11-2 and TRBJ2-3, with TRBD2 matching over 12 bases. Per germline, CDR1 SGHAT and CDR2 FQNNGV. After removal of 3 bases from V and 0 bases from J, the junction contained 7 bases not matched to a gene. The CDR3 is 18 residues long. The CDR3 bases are TGTGCCAGCAGCTTCACTAGCGGGAGGACCACTAGCACAGATACGCAGTATTTT. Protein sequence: CASSFTSGRTTSTDTQYF. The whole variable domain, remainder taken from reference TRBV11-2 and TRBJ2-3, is EAGVAQSPRYKIIEKRQSVAFWCNPISGHATLYWYQQILGQGPKLLIQFQNNGVVDDSQLPKDRFSAERLKGVDSTLKIQPAKLEDSAVYLCASSFTSGRTTSTDTQYFGPGTRLTVL.

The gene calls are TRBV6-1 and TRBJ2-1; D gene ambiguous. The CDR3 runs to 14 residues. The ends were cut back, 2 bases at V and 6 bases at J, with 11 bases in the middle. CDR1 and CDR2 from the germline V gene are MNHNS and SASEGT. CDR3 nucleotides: TGTGCCAGCAGTGAACTAGTTTTTATCAATGAGCAGTTCTTC. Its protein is CASSELVFINEQFF.

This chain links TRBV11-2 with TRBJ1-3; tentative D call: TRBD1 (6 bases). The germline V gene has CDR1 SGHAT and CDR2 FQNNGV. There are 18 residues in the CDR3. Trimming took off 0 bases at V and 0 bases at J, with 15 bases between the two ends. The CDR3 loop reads CASSLEPGQSSSGNTIYF. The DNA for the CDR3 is TGTGCCAGCAGCTTAGAACCGGGACAATCGAGCTCTGGAAACACCATATATTTT.

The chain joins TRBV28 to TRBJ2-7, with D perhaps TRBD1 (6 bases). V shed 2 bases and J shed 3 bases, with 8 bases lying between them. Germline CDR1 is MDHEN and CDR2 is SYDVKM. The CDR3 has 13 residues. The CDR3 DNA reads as TGTGCCAGCAGTTTACCAGGGGACTACGAGCAGTACTTC. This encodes CASSLPGDYEQYF. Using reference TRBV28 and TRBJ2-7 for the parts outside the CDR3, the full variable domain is DVKVTQSSRYLVKRTGEKVFLECVQDMDHENMFWYRQDPGLGLRLIYFSYDVKMKEKGDIPEGYSVSREKKERFSLILESASTNQTSMYLCASSLPGDYEQYFGPGTRLTVT.

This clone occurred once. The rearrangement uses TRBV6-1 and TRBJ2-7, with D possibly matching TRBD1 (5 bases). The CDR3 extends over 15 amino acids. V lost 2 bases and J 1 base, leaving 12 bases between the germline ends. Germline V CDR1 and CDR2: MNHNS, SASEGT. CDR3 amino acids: CASSEFPGLSYEQYF. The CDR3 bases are TGTGCCAGCAGTGAATTCCCAGGGTTGTCCTACGAGCAGTACTTC.

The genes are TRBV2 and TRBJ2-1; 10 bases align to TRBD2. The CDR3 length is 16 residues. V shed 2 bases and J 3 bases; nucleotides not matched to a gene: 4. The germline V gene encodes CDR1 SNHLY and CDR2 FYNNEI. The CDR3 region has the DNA TGTGCCAGCAGTGAATCTAGCGGGGGTTACTACAATGAGCAGTTCTTC. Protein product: CASSESSGGYYNEQFF.

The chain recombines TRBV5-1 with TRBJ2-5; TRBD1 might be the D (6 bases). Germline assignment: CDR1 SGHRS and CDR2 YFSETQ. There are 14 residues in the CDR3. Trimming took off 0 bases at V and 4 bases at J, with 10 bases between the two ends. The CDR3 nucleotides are TGCGCCAGCAGCTTGGGACAGGCCAGAGAGACCCAGTACTTC. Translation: CASSLGQARETQYF. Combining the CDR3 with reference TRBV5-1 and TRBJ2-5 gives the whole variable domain KAGVTQTPRYLIKTRGQQVTLSCSPISGHRSVSWYQQTPGQGLQFLFEYFSETQRNKGNFPGRFSGRQFSNSRSEMNVSTLELGDSALYLCASSLGQARETQYFGPGTRLLVL.

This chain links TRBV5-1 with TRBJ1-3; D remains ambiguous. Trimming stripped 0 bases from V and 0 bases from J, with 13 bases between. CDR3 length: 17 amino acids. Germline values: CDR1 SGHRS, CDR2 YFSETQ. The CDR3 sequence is CASSLEFTVSSGNTIYF. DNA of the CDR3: TGCGCCAGCAGCTTGGAATTCACGGTGAGCTCTGGAAACACCATATATTTT. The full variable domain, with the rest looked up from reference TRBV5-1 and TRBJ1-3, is KAGVTQTPRYLIKTRGQQVTLSCSPISGHRSVSWYQQTPGQGLQFLFEYFSETQRNKGNFPGRFSGRQFSNSRSEMNVSTLELGDSALYLCASSLEFTVSSGNTIYFGEGSWLTVV.